These 15 T cell receptor beta chains were all obtained from the same sample, sequenced in a study of blood T cell repertoires in COVID-19. Repertoires were generated with immunoSEQ multiplex PCR, while TCRdb's copy carries only in-frame clones and drops some. Of over 90,000 clones in the sample, about 86% are singletons; the top ten hold 13%. Sample: peripheral blood. The receptor source for this set is a woman aged 55-75 years in a cohort sampled during active or convalescent COVID-19.

The rearrangement links TRBV4-2 to TRBJ2-7; weak D call: TRBD1 (7 bases). CDR3 length: 15 residues. V was clipped by 1 base and J by 7 bases, with 17 bases between them. Germline V gene data show CDR1 as LGHNA and CDR2 as YNFKEQ. The CDR3 sequence is CASSQVGGGSREQYF. The CDR3 DNA reads TGTGCCAGCAGCCAAGTTGGAGGGGGCTCGCGAGAGCAGTACTTC.

This clone is a singleton in its sample. The V gene is TRBV24-1, the J gene TRBJ2-7, with a weak D call TRBD1 (6 bases). Germline V gene lookup returns CDR1 KGHDR and CDR2 SFDVKD. V lost 1 base, J lost 6 bases, and 6 bases lay in between. The CDR3 extends over 12 amino acids. The CDR3 nucleotides read TGTGCCACCAGTGATTTAGGGGGCGAGCAGTACTTC. Translating it yields CATSDLGGEQYF.

The chain carries TRBV29-1 and TRBJ2-7; the match to TRBD1 covers 8 bases. Germline V gives CDR1 SQVTM, CDR2 ANQGSEA. The CDR3 covers 14 residues. The J segment lost 1 base and the V segment lost 6 bases, leaving 8 bases of the junction unmatched. Written as DNA, the CDR3 is TGCAGCGTAAGGGGAGACAGGGGTTCCTACGAGCAGTACTTC. Protein: CSVRGDRGSYEQYF.

The chain has TRBV12-5 and TRBJ2-1; D possibly corresponds to TRBD2 (6 bases). Germline CDR1 reads LGHNT; CDR2 reads FRNRAP. This CDR3 is 13 amino acids long. V lost 7 bases to trimming and J lost 6 bases, with 13 bases between them. The DNA of the CDR3 is TGTGCTAGTGCTCAATCCGGGAGCAATGAGCAGTTCTTC. It specifies CASAQSGSNEQFF.

This chain links TRBV29-1 with TRBJ2-1; 9 bases match TRBD2. This CDR3 contains 14 residues. Germline V gene data show CDR1 as SQVTM and CDR2 as ANQGSEA. V gave up 7 bases and J gave up 2 bases; unmatched junction bases: 6. CDR3 residues: CSAPSGGTYNEQFF. In DNA form, the CDR3 reads TGCAGCGCCCCGAGCGGGGGGACCTACAATGAGCAGTTCTTC.

This clone was counted a few times. The rearrangement links TRBV30 to TRBJ1-5; TRBD1 matches at 7 bases. CDR1 is GTSNPN, CDR2 SVGIG, per germline (reference sequence). This CDR3 region has 14 residues. V trimming: 2 bases; J trimming: 4 bases; junction bases outside the gene matches: 5. In DNA, the CDR3 is TGTGCCTGGAGTCCGGACAGGAGGAATCAGCCCCAGCATTTT. It codes for CAWSPDRRNQPQHF.

The chain employs TRBV5-6 and TRBJ2-3; D is ambiguous. Germline CDR1 SGHDT, CDR2 YYEEEE. V lost 4 bases, J lost 3 bases, and 3 bases lay in between. The CDR3 spans 11 residues. This CDR3 is CASSTTDTQYF. For the CDR3, the DNA is TGTGCCAGCAGCACAACAGATACGCAGTATTTT.

The J gene is TRBJ1-2, the V gene TRBV30; 8 bases are a match to TRBD1. CDR3 length: 14 amino acids. Losses at the gene ends were 7 bases for V and 0 bases for J; bases not matched to a gene: 7. The germline V gene encodes CDR1 GTSNPN and CDR2 SVGIG (reference sequence). CDR3 DNA sequence: TGTGCCTTGACAGGGGTCTCCCCTAACTATGGCTACACCTTC. Translating gives CALTGVSPNYGYTF.

V gene TRBV4-1 combines with J gene TRBJ2-3; 8 bases align to TRBD2. Germline values: CDR1 MGHRA, CDR2 YSYEKL. After removal of 1 base from V and 2 bases from J, the junction contained 2 bases not matched to a gene. The CDR3 has 15 residues. The CDR3: CASSQVAGSTDTQYF. DNA for the CDR3: TGCGCCAGCAGCCAAGTAGCGGGGTCCACAGATACGCAGTATTTT.

V usage is TRBV27 and J usage is TRBJ1-6; D might be TRBD1 (6 bases). Trimming took off 8 bases at V and 8 bases at J, with 34 bases between the two ends. In germline, CDR1 is MNHEY, CDR2 SMNVEV (reference sequence). CDR3 size: 20 residues. The CDR3 DNA is TGTGCCAGCCTCTCCCCCCTTACGGGACAAGGGGCTCCCTTGGATTCACCCCTCCACTTT. Amino acid sequence: CASLSPLTGQGAPLDSPLHF.

This sequence joins TRBV6-6 and TRBJ1-2; D ambiguous. Trimming left V 3 bases short and J 4 bases short, with 3 bases between. The CDR3 runs to 11 residues. Germline values: CDR1 MNHNY, CDR2 SVGAGI (reference sequence). CDR3 in amino acids: CASSYIYGYTF. For the CDR3, the DNA is TGTGCCAGCAGTTATATCTATGGCTACACCTTC.

The rearrangement joins TRBV28 to TRBJ2-7; D possibly corresponds to TRBD1 (6 bases). Per the germline V gene, CDR1 is MDHEN and CDR2 is SYDVKM. There are 14 residues in the CDR3. Trimming removed 4 bases from V and 2 bases from J, with 12 bases in between. CDR3 sequence reads: CASSSQGPPYEQYF. Here the CDR3 DNA reads TGTGCCAGCAGTTCTCAGGGGCCCCCCTACGAGCAGTACTTC.

This chain links TRBV30 with TRBJ2-3, with 7 positions matching TRBD1. The J segment lost 0 bases and the V segment lost 5 bases, leaving 8 bases of the junction unmatched. CDR1 is GTSNPN and CDR2 is SVGIG in the germline V gene (reference sequence). The CDR3 sequence is 15 residues long. The CDR3 protein is CAWGGHRGSTDTQYF. The CDR3 nucleotides read TGTGCCTGGGGGGGACACAGGGGTAGCACAGATACGCAGTATTTT.

The CDR3 protein is CASSLTPRGVAYEQYF. CDR3 nucleotide sequence: TGTGCCAGCAGTTTAACCCCCCGCGGGGTGGCCTACGAGCAGTACTTC. The gene calls are TRBV27 and TRBJ2-7; D might be TRBD2 (6 bases). The V gene lost 2 bases and the J gene lost 2 bases, with 16 bases spanning the gap. The CDR3 runs to 16 residues. The germline V gene encodes CDR1 MNHEY and CDR2 SMNVEV (reference sequence).

The rearrangement uses TRBV18 and TRBJ1-4; perhaps TRBD1 as D (5 bases). The CDR3 length is 13 residues. Germline assignment: CDR1 KGHSH and CDR2 LQKENI. V was clipped by 6 bases and J by 7 bases, with 12 bases between them. The CDR3 region is CASSQTVSEKLFF. The CDR3 bases are TGTGCCAGCTCGCAGACAGTTTCTGAAAAACTGTTTTTT. Full variable domain (outside the CDR3, taken from reference TRBV18 and TRBJ1-4): NAGVMQNPRHLVRRRGQEARLRCSPMKGHSHVYWYRQLPEEGLKFMVYLQKENIIDESGMPKERFSAEFPKEGPSILRIQQVVRGDSAAYFCASSQTVSEKLFFGSGTQLSVL.